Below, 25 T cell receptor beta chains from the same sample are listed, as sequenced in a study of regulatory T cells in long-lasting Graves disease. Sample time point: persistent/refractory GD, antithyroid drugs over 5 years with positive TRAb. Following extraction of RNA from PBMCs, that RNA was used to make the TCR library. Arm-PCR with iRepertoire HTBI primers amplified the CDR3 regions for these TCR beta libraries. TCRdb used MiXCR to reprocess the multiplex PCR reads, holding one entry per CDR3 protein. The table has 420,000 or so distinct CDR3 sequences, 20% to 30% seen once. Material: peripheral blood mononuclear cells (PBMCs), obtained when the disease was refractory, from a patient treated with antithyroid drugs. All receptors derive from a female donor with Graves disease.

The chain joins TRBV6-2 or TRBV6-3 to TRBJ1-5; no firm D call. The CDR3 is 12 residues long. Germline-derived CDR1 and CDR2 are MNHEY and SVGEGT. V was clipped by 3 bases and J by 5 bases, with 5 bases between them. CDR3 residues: CASSYPHQPQHF. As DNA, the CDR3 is TGTGCCAGCAGTTATCCGCATCAGCCCCAGCATTTT.

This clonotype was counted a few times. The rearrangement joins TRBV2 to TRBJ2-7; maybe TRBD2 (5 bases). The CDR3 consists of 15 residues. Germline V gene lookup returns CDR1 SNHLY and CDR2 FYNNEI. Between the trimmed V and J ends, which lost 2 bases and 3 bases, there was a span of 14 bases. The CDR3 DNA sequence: TGTGCCAGCAGTGAATGGGCAGCGGCCCACTACGAGCAGTACTTC. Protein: CASSEWAAAHYEQYF.

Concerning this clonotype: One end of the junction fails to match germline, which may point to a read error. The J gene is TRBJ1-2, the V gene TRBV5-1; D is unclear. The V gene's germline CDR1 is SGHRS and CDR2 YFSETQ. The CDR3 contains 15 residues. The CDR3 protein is CASSLETAANYGYTF. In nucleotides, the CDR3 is TGTGCCAGCAGCTTGGAAACAGCCGCTAACTATGGCTACACCTTC.

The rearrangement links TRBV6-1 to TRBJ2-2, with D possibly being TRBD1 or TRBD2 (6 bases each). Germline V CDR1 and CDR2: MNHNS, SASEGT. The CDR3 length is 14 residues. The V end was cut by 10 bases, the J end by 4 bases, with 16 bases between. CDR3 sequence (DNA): TGTGCCACCAAGGGGGGCGCCCGCACCGGGGAGCTGTTTTTT. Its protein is CATKGGARTGELFF.

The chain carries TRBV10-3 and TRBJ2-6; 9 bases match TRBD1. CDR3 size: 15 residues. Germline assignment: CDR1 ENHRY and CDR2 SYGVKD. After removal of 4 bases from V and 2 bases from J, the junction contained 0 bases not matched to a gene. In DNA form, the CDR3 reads TGTGCCATCAGTGGACAGGGGGCTGGGGCCAACGTCCTGACTTTC. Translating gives CAISGQGAGANVLTF.

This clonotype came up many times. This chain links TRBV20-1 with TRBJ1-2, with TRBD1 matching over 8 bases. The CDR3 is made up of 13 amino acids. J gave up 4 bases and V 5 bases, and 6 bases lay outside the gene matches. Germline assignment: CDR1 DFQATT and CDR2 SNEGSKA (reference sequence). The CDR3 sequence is CSALDRDTYGYTF. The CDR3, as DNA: TGCAGTGCTTTGGACAGGGATACCTATGGCTACACCTTC.

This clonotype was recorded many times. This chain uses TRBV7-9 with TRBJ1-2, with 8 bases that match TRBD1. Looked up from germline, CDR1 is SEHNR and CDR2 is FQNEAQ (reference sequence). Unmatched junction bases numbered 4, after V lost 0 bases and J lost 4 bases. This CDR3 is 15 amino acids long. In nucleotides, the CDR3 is TGTGCCAGCAGCTTAGCTGGACAGGGAGTCTATGGCTACACCTTC. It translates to CASSLAGQGVYGYTF.

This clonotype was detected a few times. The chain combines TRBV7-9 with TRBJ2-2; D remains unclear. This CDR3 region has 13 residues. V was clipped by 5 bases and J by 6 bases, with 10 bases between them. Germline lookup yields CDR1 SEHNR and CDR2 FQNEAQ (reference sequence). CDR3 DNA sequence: TGTGCCAGCAGCCCAAAAGGCCCCGGGGAGCTGTTTTTT. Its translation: CASSPKGPGELFF.

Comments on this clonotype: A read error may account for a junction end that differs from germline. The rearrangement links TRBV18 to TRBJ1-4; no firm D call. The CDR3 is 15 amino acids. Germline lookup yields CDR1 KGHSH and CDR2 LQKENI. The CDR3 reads CASSLRDRVGEELFF. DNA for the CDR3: TGTGCCAGCTCACTGAGGGATCGGGTCGGTGAAGAACTGTTTTTT. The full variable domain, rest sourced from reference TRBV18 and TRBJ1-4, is NAGVMQNPRHLVRRRGQEARLRCSPMKGHSHVYWYRQLPEEGLKFMVYLQKENIIDESGMPKERFSAEFPKEGPSILRIQQVVRGDSAAYFCASSLRDRVGEELFFGSGTQLSVL.

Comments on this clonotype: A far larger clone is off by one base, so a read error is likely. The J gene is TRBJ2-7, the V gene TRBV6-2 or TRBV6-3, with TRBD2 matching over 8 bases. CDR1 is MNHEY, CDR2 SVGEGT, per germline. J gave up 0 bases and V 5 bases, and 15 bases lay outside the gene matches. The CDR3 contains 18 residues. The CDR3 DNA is TGTGCCAGCAGTCGCACTAGCGGATGGAGACCTAGCTCCTACGAGCAGTACTTC. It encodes CASSRTSGWRPSSYEQYF.

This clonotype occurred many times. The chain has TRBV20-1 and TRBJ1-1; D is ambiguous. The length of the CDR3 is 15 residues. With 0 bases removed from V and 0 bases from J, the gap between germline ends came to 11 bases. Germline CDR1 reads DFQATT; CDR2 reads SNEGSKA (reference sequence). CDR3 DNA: TGCAGTGCTAGAGATATGGGATCTATGAACACTGAAGCTTTCTTT. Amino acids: CSARDMGSMNTEAFF.

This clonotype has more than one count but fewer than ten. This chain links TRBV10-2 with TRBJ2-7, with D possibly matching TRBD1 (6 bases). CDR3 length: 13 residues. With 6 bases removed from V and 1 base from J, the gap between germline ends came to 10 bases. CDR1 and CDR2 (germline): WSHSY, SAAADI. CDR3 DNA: TGCGCCAGCAGGAAAACAGGGTCCTACGAGCAGTACTTC. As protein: CASRKTGSYEQYF.

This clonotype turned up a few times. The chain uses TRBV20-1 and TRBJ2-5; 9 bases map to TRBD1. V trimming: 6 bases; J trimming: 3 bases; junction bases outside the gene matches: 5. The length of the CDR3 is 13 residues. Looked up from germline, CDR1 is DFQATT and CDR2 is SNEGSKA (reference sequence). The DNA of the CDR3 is TGCAGTGCAAAACAGGGGGCGAAAGAGACCCAGTACTTC. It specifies CSAKQGAKETQYF.

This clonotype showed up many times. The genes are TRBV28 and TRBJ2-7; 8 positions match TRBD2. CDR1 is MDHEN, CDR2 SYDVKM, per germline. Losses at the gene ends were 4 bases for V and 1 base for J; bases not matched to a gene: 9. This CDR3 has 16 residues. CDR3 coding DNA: TGTGCCAGCAGTTCACCAGCCACTAGCGGATCCTACGAGCAGTACTTC. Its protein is CASSSPATSGSYEQYF.

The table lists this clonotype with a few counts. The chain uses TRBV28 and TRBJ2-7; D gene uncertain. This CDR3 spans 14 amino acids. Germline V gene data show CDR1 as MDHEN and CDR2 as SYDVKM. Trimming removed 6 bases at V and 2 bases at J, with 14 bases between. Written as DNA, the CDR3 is TGTGCCAGCAGGTCCCCAGTGCTCCCCTACGAGCAGTACTTC. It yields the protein CASRSPVLPYEQYF.

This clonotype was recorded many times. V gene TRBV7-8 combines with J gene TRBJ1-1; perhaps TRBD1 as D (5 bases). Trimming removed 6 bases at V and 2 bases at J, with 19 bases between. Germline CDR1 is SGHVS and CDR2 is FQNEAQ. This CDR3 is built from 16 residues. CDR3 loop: CASSPLTGPHNTEAFF. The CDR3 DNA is TGTGCCAGCAGTCCTCTCACAGGACCCCATAACACTGAAGCTTTCTTT.

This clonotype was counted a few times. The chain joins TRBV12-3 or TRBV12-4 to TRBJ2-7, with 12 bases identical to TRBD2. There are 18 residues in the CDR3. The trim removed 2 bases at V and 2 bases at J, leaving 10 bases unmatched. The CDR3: CASSLRTGLAGKTYEQYF. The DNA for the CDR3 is TGTGCCAGCAGTTTAAGGACAGGACTAGCGGGAAAAACCTACGAGCAGTACTTC.

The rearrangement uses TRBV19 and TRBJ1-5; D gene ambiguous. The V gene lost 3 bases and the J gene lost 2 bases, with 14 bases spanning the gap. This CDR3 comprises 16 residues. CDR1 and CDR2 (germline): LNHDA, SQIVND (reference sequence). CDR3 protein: CASSITMQSGNQPQHF. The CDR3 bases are TGTGCCAGTAGTATCACGATGCAGAGCGGCAATCAGCCCCAGCATTTT.

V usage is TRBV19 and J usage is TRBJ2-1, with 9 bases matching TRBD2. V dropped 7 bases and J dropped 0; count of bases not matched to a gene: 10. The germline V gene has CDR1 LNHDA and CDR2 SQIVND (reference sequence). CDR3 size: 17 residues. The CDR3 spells CASMGGRATYSYNEQFF. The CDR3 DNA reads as TGTGCCAGTATGGGCGGGAGGGCCACGTACTCCTACAATGAGCAGTTCTTC.

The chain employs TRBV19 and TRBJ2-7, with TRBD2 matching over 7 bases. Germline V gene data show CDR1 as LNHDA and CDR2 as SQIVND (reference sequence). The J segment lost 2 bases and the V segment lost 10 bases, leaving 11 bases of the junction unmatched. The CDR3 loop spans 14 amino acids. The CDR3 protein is CATRGSGLPYEQYF. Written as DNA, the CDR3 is TGTGCCACTCGTGGTAGCGGGTTACCCTACGAGCAGTACTTC. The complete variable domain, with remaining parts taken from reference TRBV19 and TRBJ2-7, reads DGGITQSPKYLFRKEGQNVTLSCEQNLNHDAMYWYRQDPGQGLRLIYYSQIVNDFQKGDIAEGYSVSREKKESFPLTVTSAQKNPTAFYLCATRGSGLPYEQYFGPGTRLTVT.

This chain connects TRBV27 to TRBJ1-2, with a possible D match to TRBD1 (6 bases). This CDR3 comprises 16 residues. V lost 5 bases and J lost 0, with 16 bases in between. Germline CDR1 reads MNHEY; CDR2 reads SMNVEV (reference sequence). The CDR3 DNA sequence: TGTGCCAGCAGTGCCAACACGGACAGAGCTAACTATGGCTACACCTTC. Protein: CASSANTDRANYGYTF.

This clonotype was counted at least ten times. The CDR3 spells CASSLGNYGYTF. The DNA of the CDR3 is TGTGCCAGCAGTTTAGGGAACTATGGCTACACCTTC. This chain connects TRBV28 to TRBJ1-2, with D unresolved. Germline V gene lookup returns CDR1 MDHEN and CDR2 SYDVKM. This CDR3 is 12 amino acids long. Trimming cost V 2 bases and J 2 bases, with 3 bases left between them.

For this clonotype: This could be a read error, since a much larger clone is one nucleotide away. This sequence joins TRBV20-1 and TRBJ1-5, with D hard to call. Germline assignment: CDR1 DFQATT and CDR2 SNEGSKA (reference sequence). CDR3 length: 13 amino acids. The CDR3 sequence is CSARGGPNQSQHF. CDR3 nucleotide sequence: TGCAGTGCTAGAGGAGGCCCGAATCAGTCCCAGCATTTT.

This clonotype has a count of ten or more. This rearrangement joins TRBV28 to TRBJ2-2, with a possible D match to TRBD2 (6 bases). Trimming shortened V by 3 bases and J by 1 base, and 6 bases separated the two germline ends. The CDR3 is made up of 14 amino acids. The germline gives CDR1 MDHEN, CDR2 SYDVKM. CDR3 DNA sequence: TGTGCCAGCAGTTTCGGGGGGAACACCGGGGAGCTGTTTTTT. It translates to CASSFGGNTGELFF.

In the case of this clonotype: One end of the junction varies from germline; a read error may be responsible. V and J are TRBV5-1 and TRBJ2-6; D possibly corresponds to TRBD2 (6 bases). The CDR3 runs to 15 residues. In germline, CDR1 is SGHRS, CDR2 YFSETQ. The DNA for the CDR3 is TGCGCCAGCAGCTTGGGGGACTTCGGGGCCAACGCCCTGACTTTC. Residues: CASSLGDFGANALTF.